This T cell receptor beta chain was identified during a study of T-cell memory formation after mild COVID-19. From the 5' RACE reads, TCRdb called clonotypes with MiXCR, one entry per CDR3 protein. This sample has about 350,000 distinct CDR3 sequences, with 12% to 15% found just once. This clonotype was seen only once. Sequence at one end of the junction differs from germline and may be a read error. The CDR3 is 15 residues long. Germline V gene data show CDR1 as SSHAT and CDR2 as FNYEAQ (reference sequence). V gene TRBV7-7 combines with J gene TRBJ2-5; possible D gene TRBD1, 6 bases. This TCR was sampled from a man between 18 and 35 years old who had mild COVID-19 (a few samples of this study predate the infection). Cell type and time point are not known. The sample taken for sequencing was PBMCs or a T cell subset sorted from them (not recorded which). CDR3 nucleotides: TGTGCTAGCAGCCCTCGACAGGTGGCCGGCGAGACCCAGTACTTC. Translating it yields CASSPRQVAGETQYF.